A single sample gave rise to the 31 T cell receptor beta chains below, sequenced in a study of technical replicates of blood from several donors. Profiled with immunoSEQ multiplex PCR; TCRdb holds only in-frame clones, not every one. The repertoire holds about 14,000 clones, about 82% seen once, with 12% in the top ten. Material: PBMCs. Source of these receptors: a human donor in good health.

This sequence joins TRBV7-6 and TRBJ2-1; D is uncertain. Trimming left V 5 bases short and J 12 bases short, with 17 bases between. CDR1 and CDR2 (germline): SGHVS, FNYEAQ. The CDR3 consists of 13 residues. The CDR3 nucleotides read TGTGCCAGCAGCCCTGGTCGAGCTCCGGGGCAGTTCTTC. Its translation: CASSPGRAPGQFF.

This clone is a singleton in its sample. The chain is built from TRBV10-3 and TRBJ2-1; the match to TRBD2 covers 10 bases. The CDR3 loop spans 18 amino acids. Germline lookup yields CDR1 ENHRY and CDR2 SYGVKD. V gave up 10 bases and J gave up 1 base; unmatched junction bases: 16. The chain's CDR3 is CATRPHLAGDGSYNEQFF. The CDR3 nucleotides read TGTGCCACCCGGCCCCATCTAGCGGGAGATGGATCCTACAATGAGCAGTTCTTC.

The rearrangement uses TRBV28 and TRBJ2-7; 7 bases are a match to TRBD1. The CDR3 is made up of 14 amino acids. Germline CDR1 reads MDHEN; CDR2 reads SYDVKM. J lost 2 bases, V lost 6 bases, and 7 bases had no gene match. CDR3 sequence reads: CASSPGDRPYEQYF. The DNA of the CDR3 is TGTGCCAGCAGCCCCGGGGACAGACCCTACGAGCAGTACTTC. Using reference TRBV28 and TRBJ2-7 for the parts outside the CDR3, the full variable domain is DVKVTQSSRYLVKRTGEKVFLECVQDMDHENMFWYRQDPGLGLRLIYFSYDVKMKEKGDIPEGYSVSREKKERFSLILESASTNQTSMYLCASSPGDRPYEQYFGPGTRLTVT.

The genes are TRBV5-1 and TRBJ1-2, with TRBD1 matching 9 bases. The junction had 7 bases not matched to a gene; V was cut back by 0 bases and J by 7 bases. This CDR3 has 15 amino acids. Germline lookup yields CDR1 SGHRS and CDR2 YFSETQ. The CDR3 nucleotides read TGCGCCAGCAGCTTGGTCCCCGGGACAGGGTTTGGCTACACCTTC. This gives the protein CASSLVPGTGFGYTF.

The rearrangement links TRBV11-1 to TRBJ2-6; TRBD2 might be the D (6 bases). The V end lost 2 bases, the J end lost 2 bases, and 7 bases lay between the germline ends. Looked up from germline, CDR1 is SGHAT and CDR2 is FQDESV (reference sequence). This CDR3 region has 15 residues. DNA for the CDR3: TGTGCCAGCAGCTTATGGGGGGCTGGGGCCAACGTCCTGACTTTC. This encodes CASSLWGAGANVLTF.

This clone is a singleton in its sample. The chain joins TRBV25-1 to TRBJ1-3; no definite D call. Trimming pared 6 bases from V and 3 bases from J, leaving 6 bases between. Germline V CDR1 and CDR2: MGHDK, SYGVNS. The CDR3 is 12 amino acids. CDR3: CASSSGGNTIYF. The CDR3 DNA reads TGTGCCAGCAGCAGTGGTGGAAACACCATATATTTT. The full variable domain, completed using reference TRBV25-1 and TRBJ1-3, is EADIYQTPRYLVIGTGKKITLECSQTMGHDKMYWYQQDPGMELHLIHYSYGVNSTEKGDLSSESTVSRIRTEHFPLTLESARPSHTSQYLCASSSGGNTIYFGEGSWLTVV.

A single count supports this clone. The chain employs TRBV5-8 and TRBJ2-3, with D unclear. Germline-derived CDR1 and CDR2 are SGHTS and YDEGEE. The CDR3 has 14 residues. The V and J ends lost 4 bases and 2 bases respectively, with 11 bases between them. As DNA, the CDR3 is TGTGCCAGCAGCGCACGACAAGTCACAGATACGCAGTATTTT. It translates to CASSARQVTDTQYF. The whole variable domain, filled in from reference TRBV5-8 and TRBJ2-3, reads EAGVTQSPTHLIKTRGQQATLRCSPISGHTSVYWYQQALGLGLQFLLWYDEGEERNRGNFPPRFSGRQFPNYSSELNVNALELEDSALYLCASSARQVTDTQYFGPGTRLTVL.

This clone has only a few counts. CDR3 coding DNA: TGTGCCAGCAGCTTAGTTCCTAGGGGGAACACTGAAGCTTTCTTT. Its protein product is CASSLVPRGNTEAFF. The rearrangement uses TRBV7-2 and TRBJ1-1; D may be TRBD1 (5 bases). The V gene lost 1 base and the J gene lost 1 base, with 10 bases spanning the gap. The CDR3 contains 15 residues. Germline V gene lookup returns CDR1 SGHTA and CDR2 FQGNSA.

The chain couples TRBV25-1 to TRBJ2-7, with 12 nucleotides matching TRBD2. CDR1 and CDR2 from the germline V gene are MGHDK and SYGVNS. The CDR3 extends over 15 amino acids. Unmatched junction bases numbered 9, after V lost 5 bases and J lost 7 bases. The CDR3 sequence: CASSNLAGGPGEQYF. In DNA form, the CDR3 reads TGTGCCAGCAGTAACCTAGCGGGAGGGCCAGGAGAGCAGTACTTC.

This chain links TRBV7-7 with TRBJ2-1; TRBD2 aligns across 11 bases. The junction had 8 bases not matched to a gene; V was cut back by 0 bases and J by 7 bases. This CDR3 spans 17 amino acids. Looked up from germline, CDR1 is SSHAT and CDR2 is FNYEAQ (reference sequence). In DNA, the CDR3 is TGTGCCAGCAGCTTAGCTCCGGTGACTAGCGGGGCAAATGAGCAGTTCTTC. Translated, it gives CASSLAPVTSGANEQFF.

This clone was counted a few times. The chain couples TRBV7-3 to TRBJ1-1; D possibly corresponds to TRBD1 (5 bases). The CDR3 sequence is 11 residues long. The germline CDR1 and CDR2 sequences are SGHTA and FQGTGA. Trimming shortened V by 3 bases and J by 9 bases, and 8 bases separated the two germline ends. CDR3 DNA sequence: TGTGCCAGCAGCTTCCCAGGGAAAGCTTTCTTT. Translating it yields CASSFPGKAFF.

The CDR3 coding sequence is TGTGCCAGCAGCTTAAGTGTGGCAGGGGAAGGCTACACCTTC. Translation gives CASSLSVAGEGYTF. The chain is built from TRBV7-9 and TRBJ1-2; D may be TRBD1 (6 bases). The V and J ends lost 2 bases and 8 bases respectively, with 15 bases between them. CDR1 is SEHNR and CDR2 is FQNEAQ in the germline V gene (reference sequence). CDR3 length equals 14 residues. Combining the CDR3 with reference TRBV7-9 and TRBJ1-2 gives the whole variable domain DTGVSQNPRHKITKRGQNVTFRCDPISEHNRLYWYRQTLGQGPEFLTYFQNEAQLEKSRLLSDRFSAERPKGSFSTLEIQRTEQGDSAMYLCASSLSVAGEGYTFGSGTRLTVV.

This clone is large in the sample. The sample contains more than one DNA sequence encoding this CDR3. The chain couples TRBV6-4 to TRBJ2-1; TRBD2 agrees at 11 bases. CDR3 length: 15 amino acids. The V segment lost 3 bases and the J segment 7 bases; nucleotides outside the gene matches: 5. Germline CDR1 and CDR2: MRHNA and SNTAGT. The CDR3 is CASSDSTSGSNEQFF. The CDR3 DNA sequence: TGTGCCAGCAGTGATTCAACTAGCGGGAGTAATGAGCAGTTCTTC.

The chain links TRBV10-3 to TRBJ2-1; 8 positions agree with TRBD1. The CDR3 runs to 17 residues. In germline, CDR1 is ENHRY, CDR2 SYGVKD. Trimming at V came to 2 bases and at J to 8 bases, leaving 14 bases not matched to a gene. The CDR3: CAISEALWQGAGDEQFF. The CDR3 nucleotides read TGTGCCATCAGTGAGGCCTTGTGGCAGGGGGCAGGCGATGAGCAGTTCTTC.

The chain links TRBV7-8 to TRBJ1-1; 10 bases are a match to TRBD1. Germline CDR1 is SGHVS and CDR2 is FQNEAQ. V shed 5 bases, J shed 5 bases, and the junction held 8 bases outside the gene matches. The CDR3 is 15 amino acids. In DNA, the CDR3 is TGTGCCAGCAGCACCGACAGGGGGCCGACAACTGAAGCTTTCTTT. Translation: CASSTDRGPTTEAFF. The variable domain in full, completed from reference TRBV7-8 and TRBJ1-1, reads GAGVSQSPRYKVAKRGQDVALRCDPISGHVSLFWYQQALGQGPEFLTYFQNEAQLDKSGLPSDRFFAERPEGSVSTLKIQRTQQEDSAVYLCASSTDRGPTTEAFFGQGTRLTVV.

CDR3 DNA sequence: TGTGCCAGTAACTCCCACCGGGACTCCCGGAGTAGCAATCAGCCCCAGCATTTT. It encodes CASNSHRDSRSSNQPQHF. This chain joins TRBV19 and TRBJ1-5, with TRBD1 as a possible D gene (5 bases). This CDR3 contains 18 residues. Looked up from germline, CDR1 is LNHDA and CDR2 is SQIVND (reference sequence). The V and J ends lost 7 bases and 0 bases respectively, with 22 bases between them.

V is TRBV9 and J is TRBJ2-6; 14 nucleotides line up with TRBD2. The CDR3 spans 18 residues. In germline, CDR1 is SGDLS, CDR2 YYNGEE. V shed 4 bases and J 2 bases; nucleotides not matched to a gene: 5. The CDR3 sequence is CASSSQTSGRAGANVLTF. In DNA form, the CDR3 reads TGTGCCAGCAGCTCCCAGACTAGCGGGAGGGCTGGGGCCAACGTCCTGACTTTC. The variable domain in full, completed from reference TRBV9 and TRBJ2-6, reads DSGVTQTPKHLITATGQRVTLRCSPRSGDLSVYWYQQSLDQGLQFLIQYYNGEERAKGNILERFSAQQFPDLHSELNLSSLELGDSALYFCASSSQTSGRAGANVLTFGAGSRLTVL.

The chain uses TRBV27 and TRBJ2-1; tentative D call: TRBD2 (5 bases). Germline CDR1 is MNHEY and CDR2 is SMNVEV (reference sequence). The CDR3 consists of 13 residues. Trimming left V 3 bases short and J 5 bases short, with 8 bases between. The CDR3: CASSLKGDNEQFF. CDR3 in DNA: TGTGCCAGCAGTTTGAAGGGAGACAATGAGCAGTTCTTC.

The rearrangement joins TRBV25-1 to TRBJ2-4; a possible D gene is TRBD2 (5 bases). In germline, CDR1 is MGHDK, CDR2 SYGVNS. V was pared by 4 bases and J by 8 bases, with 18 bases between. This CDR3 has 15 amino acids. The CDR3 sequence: CASSGGFHRGHIQYF. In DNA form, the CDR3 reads TGTGCCAGCAGTGGGGGATTTCATCGGGGTCACATTCAGTACTTC.

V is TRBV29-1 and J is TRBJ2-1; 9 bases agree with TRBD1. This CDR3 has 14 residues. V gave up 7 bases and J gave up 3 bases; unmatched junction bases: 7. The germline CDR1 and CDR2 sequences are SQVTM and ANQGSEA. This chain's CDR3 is CSEIQGADYNEQFF. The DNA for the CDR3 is TGCAGCGAAATACAGGGGGCGGACTACAATGAGCAGTTCTTC.

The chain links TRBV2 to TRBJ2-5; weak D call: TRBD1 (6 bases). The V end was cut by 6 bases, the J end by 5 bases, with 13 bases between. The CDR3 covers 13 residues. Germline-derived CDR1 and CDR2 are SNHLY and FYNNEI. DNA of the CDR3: TGTGCCAGCAGGGCACAGGGAACGGAGACCCAGTACTTC. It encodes CASRAQGTETQYF.

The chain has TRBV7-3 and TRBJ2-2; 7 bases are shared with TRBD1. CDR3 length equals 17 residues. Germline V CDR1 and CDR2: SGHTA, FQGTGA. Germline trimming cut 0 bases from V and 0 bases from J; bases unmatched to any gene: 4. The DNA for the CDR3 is TGTGCCAGCAGCTTAACGTTCGGGACAGCGAACACCGGGGAGCTGTTTTTT. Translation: CASSLTFGTANTGELFF.

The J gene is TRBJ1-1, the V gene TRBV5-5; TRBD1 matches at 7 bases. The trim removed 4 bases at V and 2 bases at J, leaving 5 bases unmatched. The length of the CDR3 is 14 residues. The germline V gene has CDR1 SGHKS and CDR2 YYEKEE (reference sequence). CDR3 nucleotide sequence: TGTGCCAGCAGCCTGGGACAGCGAAACACTGAAGCTTTCTTT. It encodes CASSLGQRNTEAFF.

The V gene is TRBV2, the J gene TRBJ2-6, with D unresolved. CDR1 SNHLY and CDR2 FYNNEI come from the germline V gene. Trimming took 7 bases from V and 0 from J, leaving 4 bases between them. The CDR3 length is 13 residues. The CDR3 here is CASTGSGANVLTF. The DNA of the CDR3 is TGTGCCAGCACCGGCTCTGGGGCCAACGTCCTGACTTTC.

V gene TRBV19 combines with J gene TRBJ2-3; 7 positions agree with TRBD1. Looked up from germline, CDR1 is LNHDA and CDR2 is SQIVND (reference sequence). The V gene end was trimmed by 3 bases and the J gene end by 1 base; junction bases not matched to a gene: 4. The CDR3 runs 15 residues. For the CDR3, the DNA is TGTGCCAGTAGTATGGGACAGCCCCGCACAGATACGCAGTATTTT. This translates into CASSMGQPRTDTQYF. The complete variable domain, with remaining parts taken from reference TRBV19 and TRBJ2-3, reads DGGITQSPKYLFRKEGQNVTLSCEQNLNHDAMYWYRQDPGQGLRLIYYSQIVNDFQKGDIAEGYSVSREKKESFPLTVTSAQKNPTAFYLCASSMGQPRTDTQYFGPGTRLTVL.

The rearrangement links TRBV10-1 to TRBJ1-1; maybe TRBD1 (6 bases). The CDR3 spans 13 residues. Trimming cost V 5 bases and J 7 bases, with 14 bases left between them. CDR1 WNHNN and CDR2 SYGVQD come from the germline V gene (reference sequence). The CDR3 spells CASSPTGKIEAFF. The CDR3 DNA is TGCGCCAGCAGTCCGACAGGAAAAATTGAAGCTTTCTTT.

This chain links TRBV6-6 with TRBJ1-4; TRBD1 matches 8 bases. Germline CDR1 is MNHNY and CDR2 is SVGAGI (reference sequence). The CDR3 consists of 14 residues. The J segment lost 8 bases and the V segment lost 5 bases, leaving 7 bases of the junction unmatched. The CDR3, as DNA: TGTGCCAGCAGTAGGGAAACAGGGGGAGAAAAACTGTTTTTT. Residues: CASSRETGGEKLFF.

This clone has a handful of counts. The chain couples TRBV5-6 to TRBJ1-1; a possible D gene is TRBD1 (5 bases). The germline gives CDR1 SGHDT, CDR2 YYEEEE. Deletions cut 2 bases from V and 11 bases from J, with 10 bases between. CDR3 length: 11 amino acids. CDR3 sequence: CASSFGGKAFF. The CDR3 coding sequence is TGTGCCAGCAGCTTCGGGGGGAAGGCTTTCTTT.

The DNA of the CDR3 is TGTGCCAGCAGCTGGACTAGCGGAAGAAATGAGCAGTTCTTC. This sequence encodes CASSWTSGRNEQFF. This sequence joins TRBV6-6 and TRBJ2-1; 10 bases are shared with TRBD2. This CDR3 comprises 14 residues. J was trimmed by 7 bases and V by 6 bases; bases with no gene match: 6. The germline V gene has CDR1 MNHNY and CDR2 SVGAGI (reference sequence).

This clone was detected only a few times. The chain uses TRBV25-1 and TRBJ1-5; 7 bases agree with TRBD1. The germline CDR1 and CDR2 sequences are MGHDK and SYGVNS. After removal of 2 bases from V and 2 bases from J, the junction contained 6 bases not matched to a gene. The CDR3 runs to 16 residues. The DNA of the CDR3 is TGTGCCAGCAGTGAAGCAAGAGGGGGCTGCAATCAGCCCCAGCATTTT. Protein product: CASSEARGGCNQPQHF. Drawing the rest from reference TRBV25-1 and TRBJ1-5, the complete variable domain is EADIYQTPRYLVIGTGKKITLECSQTMGHDKMYWYQQDPGMELHLIHYSYGVNSTEKGDLSSESTVSRIRTEHFPLTLESARPSHTSQYLCASSEARGGCNQPQHFGDGTRLSIL.

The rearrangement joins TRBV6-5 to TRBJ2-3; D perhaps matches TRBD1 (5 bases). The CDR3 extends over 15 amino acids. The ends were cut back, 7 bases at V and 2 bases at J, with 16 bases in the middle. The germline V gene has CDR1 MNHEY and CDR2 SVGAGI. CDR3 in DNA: TGTGCCAGCAAATATCAGGGTATGACCACAGATACGCAGTATTTT. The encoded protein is CASKYQGMTTDTQYF.